This T cell receptor (beta chain) is drawn from a study of T cells in Graves' hyperthyroidism and ophthalmopathy. V was shortened by 5 bases and J by 0 bases, with 14 bases between the two germline ends. Germline CDR1 reads MGHDK; CDR2 reads SYGVNS. The CDR3 consists of 16 residues. Absent ophthalmopathy progression within 18 months defined stable Graves' hyperthyroidism. Exclusion of patients followed from uncontrolled infection, other autoimmune disease, pregnancy or lactation. RNA transcripts were the template for amplifying TCR beta CDR3 regions. An initial round of RT-PCR targeting the TCR CDR3 relied on the HTBI primer set. A single record per CDR3 protein comes from TCRdb applying MiXCR to the multiplex PCR reads. The sample includes hundreds of thousands of distinct CDR3 sequences, roughly 15% seen only once; the top ten take roughly 10%. Of note for this clonotype: Its specificity is unknown.

General study points: It was a median around 6 months before onset that the model predicted ophthalmopathy.

The TCR sequence derives from a woman under 30 with Graves' hyperthyroidism. Sequencing was carried out using blood. J is TRBJ2-1 and V is TRBV25-1; D remains unclear. The DNA for the CDR3 is TGTGCCAGCAGTTGCAACGGTTGCCCCTCCTACAATGAGCAGTTCTTC. Translated, it gives CASSCNGCPSYNEQFF.